This is a list of T cell receptor beta chains from one sample in a study of spatial heterogeneity in lung cancer. TCRdb reprocessed the 5' RACE reads with MiXCR, giving one entry per CDR3 protein. The profile shows several thousand distinct CDR3 sequences, around 6.3% of them singletons. The sample consisted of lung tumor tissue, taken at surgery. These receptors came from a male donor with early-stage non-small cell lung cancer. Each CDR3 is given with its conserved first and last residue. The order of the fields is clone size, D gene, V gene, J gene, CDR3 protein, CDR3 DNA. A D gene is named only where the DNA matches it firmly. Clone size is stated in some rows and not others, as once, few, many or a class when expanded.

clone_size: medium-sized; d_call: .; v_call: TRBV10-1; j_call: TRBJ1-1; cdr3_aa: CASSGSHGALEAFF; cdr3_nt: TGCGCCAGCAGTGGAAGTCACGGGGCTCTTGAAGCTTTCTTT
clone_size: many; d_call: TRBD1; v_call: TRBV10-1; j_call: TRBJ1-2; cdr3_aa: CASSESRRGGDGYTF; cdr3_nt: TGCGCCAGCAGTGAGTCGAGGAGAGGGGGCGACGGCTACACCTTC
clone_size: many; d_call: .; v_call: TRBV2; j_call: TRBJ2-1; cdr3_aa: CASKETGGNYNEQFF; cdr3_nt: TGTGCCAGCAAGGAAACGGGTGGGAACTACAATGAGCAGTTCTTC
clone_size: few; d_call: TRBD2; v_call: TRBV27; j_call: TRBJ2-7; cdr3_aa: CASTTSGSNEQYF; cdr3_nt: TGTGCCAGCACGACTAGCGGGAGTAACGAGCAGTACTTC
clone_size: medium-sized; d_call: TRBD1; v_call: TRBV18; j_call: TRBJ2-1; cdr3_aa: CASSPRTGESNEQFF; cdr3_nt: TGTGCCAGCTCACCAAGGACAGGGGAAAGCAATGAGCAGTTCTTC
clone_size: medium-sized; d_call: .; v_call: TRBV7-9; j_call: TRBJ2-7; cdr3_aa: CASSLAEKQKQYF; cdr3_nt: TGTGCCAGCAGCTTAGCTGAGAAGCAAAAGCAGTACTTC
clone_size: medium-sized; d_call: .; v_call: TRBV5-1; j_call: TRBJ1-1; cdr3_aa: CASSRWAGSDTEAFF; cdr3_nt: TGCGCCAGCAGCCGCTGGGCGGGTTCGGACACTGAAGCTTTCTTT
clone_size: medium-sized; d_call: TRBD2; v_call: TRBV19; j_call: TRBJ2-7; cdr3_aa: CASSDGTSGRNEQYF; cdr3_nt: TGTGCCAGTAGTGACGGGACTAGCGGGAGAAACGAGCAGTACTTC
clone_size: medium-sized; d_call: .; v_call: TRBV5-1; j_call: TRBJ1-1; cdr3_aa: CASSLGFTTEAFF; cdr3_nt: TGCGCCAGCAGCTTGGGGTTTACCACTGAAGCTTTCTTT
clone_size: .; d_call: .; v_call: TRBV5-5; j_call: TRBJ2-3; cdr3_aa: CASSLAADTQYF; cdr3_nt: TGTGCCAGCAGCTTAGCGGCAGATACGCAGTATTTT
clone_size: medium-sized; d_call: TRBD1; v_call: TRBV28; j_call: TRBJ1-6; cdr3_aa: CASRGTGVGLASPLHF; cdr3_nt: TGTGCCAGCAGGGGGACAGGGGTTGGTCTTGCTTCACCCCTCCACTTT
clone_size: large; d_call: .; v_call: TRBV27; j_call: TRBJ2-5; cdr3_aa: CASSQAVQETQYF; cdr3_nt: TGTGCCAGCAGTCAAGCAGTCCAAGAGACCCAGTACTTC
clone_size: medium-sized; d_call: .; v_call: TRBV5-6; j_call: TRBJ1-1; cdr3_aa: CASSWGNTEAFF; cdr3_nt: TGTGCCAGCAGCTGGGGGAACACTGAAGCTTTCTTT
clone_size: medium-sized; d_call: .; v_call: TRBV7-9; j_call: TRBJ2-5; cdr3_aa: CASSSAGGAETQYF; cdr3_nt: TGTGCCAGCAGCTCCGCAGGGGGGGCCGAGACCCAGTACTTC
clone_size: many; d_call: .; v_call: TRBV7-9; j_call: TRBJ1-1; cdr3_aa: CASSLSGVGSAEAFF; cdr3_nt: TGTGCCAGCAGCCTCTCGGGCGTGGGGAGCGCTGAAGCTTTCTTT
clone_size: many; d_call: TRBD1; v_call: TRBV4-1; j_call: TRBJ1-1; cdr3_aa: CASSPQGATEAFF; cdr3_nt: TGCGCCAGCAGCCCGCAGGGGGCAACTGAAGCTTTCTTT
clone_size: medium-sized; d_call: .; v_call: TRBV28; j_call: TRBJ2-7; cdr3_aa: CASRFTGITYEQYF; cdr3_nt: TGTGCCAGCCGCTTTACAGGGATCACCTACGAGCAGTACTTC
clone_size: medium-sized; d_call: TRBD2; v_call: TRBV10-3; j_call: TRBJ2-1; cdr3_aa: CAIMGGGVSVEQFF; cdr3_nt: TGTGCCATCATGGGCGGGGGGGTCTCGGTTGAGCAGTTCTTC
clone_size: .; d_call: .; v_call: TRBV6-2/TRBV6-3; j_call: TRBJ2-6; cdr3_aa: CASSSGTPSSGANVLTF; cdr3_nt: TGTGCCAGCAGTTCCGGGACGCCCAGCTCTGGGGCCAACGTCCTGACTTTC
clone_size: .; d_call: TRBD2; v_call: TRBV24-1; j_call: TRBJ2-3; cdr3_aa: CATSTERGSTDTQYF; cdr3_nt: TGTGCCACCAGTACGGAGCGGGGAAGCACAGATACGCAGTATTTT
clone_size: many; d_call: .; v_call: TRBV28; j_call: TRBJ1-1; cdr3_aa: CASSLSAGQTLANTEAFF; cdr3_nt: TGTGCCAGCAGTTTATCCGCGGGACAAACTTTGGCGAACACTGAAGCTTTCTTT
clone_size: many; d_call: .; v_call: TRBV5-4; j_call: TRBJ1-5; cdr3_aa: CASSTGGYSNQPQHF; cdr3_nt: TGTGCCAGCAGCACGGGGGGGTATAGCAATCAGCCCCAGCATTTT
clone_size: few; d_call: .; v_call: TRBV28; j_call: TRBJ2-2; cdr3_aa: CASSTAGVLTGELFF; cdr3_nt: TGTGCCAGCAGTACCGCAGGGGTCCTGACCGGGGAGCTGTTTTTT
clone_size: medium-sized; d_call: TRBD2; v_call: TRBV28; j_call: TRBJ2-1; cdr3_aa: CASSFSTSGRRNEQFF; cdr3_nt: TGTGCCAGCAGTTTCTCAACTAGCGGGAGGAGGAATGAGCAGTTCTTC
clone_size: medium-sized; d_call: .; v_call: TRBV2; j_call: TRBJ2-3; cdr3_aa: CASSDPTGRQYF; cdr3_nt: TGTGCCAGCAGTGATCCCACGGGCCGGCAGTATTTT
clone_size: .; d_call: TRBD1; v_call: TRBV3-1; j_call: TRBJ1-1; cdr3_aa: CASSQVRRRGRDTEAFF; cdr3_nt: TGTGCCAGCAGCCAAGTTCGGCGCAGGGGGCGGGACACTGAAGCTTTCTTT
clone_size: many; d_call: .; v_call: TRBV28; j_call: TRBJ2-5; cdr3_aa: CASSLEETQYF; cdr3_nt: TGTGCCAGCAGTTTGGAAGAGACCCAGTACTTC
clone_size: many; d_call: .; v_call: TRBV5-4; j_call: TRBJ2-2; cdr3_aa: CASSFSGELFF; cdr3_nt: TGTGCCAGCAGCTTTAGCGGGGAGCTGTTTTTT
clone_size: many; d_call: .; v_call: TRBV14; j_call: TRBJ2-1; cdr3_aa: CASSLTGTSIRGNEQFF; cdr3_nt: TGTGCCAGCAGCCTGACCGGGACTTCAATTAGAGGGAATGAGCAGTTCTTC
clone_size: medium-sized; d_call: .; v_call: TRBV11-2; j_call: TRBJ2-1; cdr3_aa: CASSPAGASSYNEQFF; cdr3_nt: TGTGCCAGCAGCCCCGCCGGTGCTTCCTCCTACAATGAGCAGTTCTTC
clone_size: medium-sized; d_call: TRBD2; v_call: TRBV11-2; j_call: TRBJ2-7; cdr3_aa: CASSSEPGVAGVVEQYF; cdr3_nt: TGTGCCAGCAGCTCCGAACCTGGGGTAGCGGGGGTGGTCGAGCAGTACTTC
clone_size: few; d_call: .; v_call: TRBV20-1; j_call: TRBJ1-6; cdr3_aa: CSARADYNSPLHF; cdr3_nt: TGCAGTGCTAGAGCAGACTATAATTCACCCCTCCACTTT
clone_size: many; d_call: TRBD1; v_call: TRBV18; j_call: TRBJ2-5; cdr3_aa: CASSPSLQGAETQYF; cdr3_nt: TGTGCCAGCTCACCATCGCTCCAGGGGGCAGAGACCCAGTACTTC
clone_size: medium-sized; d_call: .; v_call: TRBV6-2/TRBV6-3; j_call: TRBJ1-5; cdr3_aa: CASSIHRAGQPQHF; cdr3_nt: TGTGCCAGCAGCATACACAGGGCGGGCCAGCCCCAGCATTTT
clone_size: medium-sized; d_call: TRBD2; v_call: TRBV4-3; j_call: TRBJ2-1; cdr3_aa: CASSQGGRRAGESNEQFF; cdr3_nt: TGCGCCAGCAGCCAAGGGGGAAGACGAGCGGGAGAGAGTAATGAGCAGTTCTTC
clone_size: many; d_call: .; v_call: TRBV11-2; j_call: TRBJ1-2; cdr3_aa: CASSLVEGDHNGYTF; cdr3_nt: TGTGCCAGCAGCTTAGTAGAGGGGGATCATAATGGCTACACCTTC
clone_size: medium-sized; d_call: .; v_call: TRBV3-1; j_call: TRBJ1-5; cdr3_aa: CASSQDMNGPQHF; cdr3_nt: TGTGCCAGCAGCCAAGATATGAACGGGCCCCAGCATTTT
clone_size: many; d_call: .; v_call: TRBV20-1; j_call: TRBJ2-1; cdr3_aa: CSAPSYEKYNEQFF; cdr3_nt: TGCAGTGCGCCCAGCTATGAAAAATACAATGAGCAGTTCTTC
clone_size: .; d_call: .; v_call: TRBV5-1; j_call: TRBJ2-5; cdr3_aa: CASSLSGTRGQETQYF; cdr3_nt: TGCGCCAGCAGCTTGAGTGGGACCCGGGGCCAAGAGACCCAGTACTTC
clone_size: medium-sized; d_call: TRBD2; v_call: TRBV7-7; j_call: TRBJ2-1; cdr3_aa: CASSDMLAGGLDEQFF; cdr3_nt: TGTGCTAGCAGCGACATGCTAGCGGGGGGGCTCGATGAGCAGTTCTTC
clone_size: many; d_call: .; v_call: TRBV11-2; j_call: TRBJ2-7; cdr3_aa: CASTLDTSSYEQYF; cdr3_nt: TGTGCCAGCACCCTGGACACCAGCTCCTACGAGCAGTACTTC
clone_size: medium-sized; d_call: TRBD1; v_call: TRBV28; j_call: TRBJ2-7; cdr3_aa: CASRHGTEAYEQYF; cdr3_nt: TGTGCCAGCCGTCATGGGACAGAAGCCTACGAGCAGTACTTC
clone_size: medium-sized; d_call: .; v_call: TRBV7-9; j_call: TRBJ2-3; cdr3_aa: CASSFRWDTQYF; cdr3_nt: TGTGCCAGCAGCTTCCGTTGGGATACGCAGTATTTT
clone_size: few; d_call: .; v_call: TRBV9; j_call: TRBJ2-2; cdr3_aa: CASSPILGNTGELFF; cdr3_nt: TGTGCCAGCAGCCCAATTCTTGGGAACACCGGGGAGCTGTTTTTT
clone_size: medium-sized; d_call: TRBD2; v_call: TRBV6-6; j_call: TRBJ2-7; cdr3_aa: CAAREAGAPSSYEQYF; cdr3_nt: TGTGCCGCGAGGGAAGCGGGAGCTCCGAGCTCCTACGAGCAGTACTTC
clone_size: medium-sized; d_call: .; v_call: TRBV5-1; j_call: TRBJ2-7; cdr3_aa: CASSFRDNYEQYF; cdr3_nt: TGCGCCAGCAGCTTCCGGGACAACTACGAGCAGTACTTC
clone_size: .; d_call: TRBD2; v_call: TRBV28; j_call: TRBJ2-7; cdr3_aa: CASSSTSGRAGFSYEQYF; cdr3_nt: TGTGCCAGCAGTTCGACTAGCGGGAGGGCGGGATTCTCCTACGAGCAGTACTTC
clone_size: medium-sized; d_call: .; v_call: TRBV6-5; j_call: TRBJ1-5; cdr3_aa: CASSYHQDQPQHF; cdr3_nt: TGTGCCAGCAGTTACCATCAAGATCAGCCCCAGCATTTT
clone_size: many; d_call: TRBD2; v_call: TRBV11-3; j_call: TRBJ2-5; cdr3_aa: CASSLGLAGRETQYF; cdr3_nt: TGTGCCAGCAGCTTGGGACTAGCGGGACGAGAGACCCAGTACTTC